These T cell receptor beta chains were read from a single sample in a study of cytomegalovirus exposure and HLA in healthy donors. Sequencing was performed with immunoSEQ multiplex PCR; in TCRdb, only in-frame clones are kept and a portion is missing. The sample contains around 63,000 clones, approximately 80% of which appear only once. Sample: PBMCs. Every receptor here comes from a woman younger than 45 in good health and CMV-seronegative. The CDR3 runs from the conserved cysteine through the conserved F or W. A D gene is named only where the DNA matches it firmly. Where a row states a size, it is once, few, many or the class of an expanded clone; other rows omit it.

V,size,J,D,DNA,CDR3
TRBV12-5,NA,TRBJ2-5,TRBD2,TGTGCTAGTGGTTTGGGACTAGCGGGGGGTCATGAGACCCAGTACTTC,CASGLGLAGGHETQYF
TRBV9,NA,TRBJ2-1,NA,TGTGCCAGCAGCGTAGGAAGCAATCTAATCTACAATGAGCAGTTCTTC,CASSVGSNLIYNEQFF
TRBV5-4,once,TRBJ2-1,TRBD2,TGTGCCAGCAGCTGGGGACTAGCGGGAGGGCGTGAGCAGTTCTTC,CASSWGLAGGREQFF
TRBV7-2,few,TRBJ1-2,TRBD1,TGTGCCAGCAGCTCCCGACAGGGGTTGGATGGCTACACCTTC,CASSSRQGLDGYTF
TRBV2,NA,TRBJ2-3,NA,TGTGCCAGCAGACCGGACGGGGAGTGGGATACGCAGTATTTT,CASRPDGEWDTQYF
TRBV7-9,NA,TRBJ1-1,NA,TGTGCCAGCAATCGAGTGAACACTGAAGCTTTCTTT,CASNRVNTEAFF
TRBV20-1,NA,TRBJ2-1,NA,TGCAGTGCTAGCCAGAAAAATGAGCAGTTCTTC,CSASQKNEQFF
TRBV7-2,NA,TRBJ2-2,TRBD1,TGTGCCAGCAGCCCGAGAAGGACAGGGGGCGCCGGGGAGCTGTTTTTT,CASSPRRTGGAGELFF
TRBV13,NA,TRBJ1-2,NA,TGTGCCAGCAGCCGAGAGGGAGATGGCTACACCTTC,CASSREGDGYTF
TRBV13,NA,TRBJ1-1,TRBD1,TGTGCCAGCAGCTTACAGGGGGCGCTGAACACTGAAGCTTTCTTT,CASSLQGALNTEAFF
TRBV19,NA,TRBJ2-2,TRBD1,TGTGCCAGTAAACCGGGACAGCTAATCACCGGGGAGCTGTTTTTT,CASKPGQLITGELFF
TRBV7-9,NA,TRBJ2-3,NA,TGTGCCAGCAGCTTATATAGCGGACTAAACACAGATACGCAGTATTTT,CASSLYSGLNTDTQYF
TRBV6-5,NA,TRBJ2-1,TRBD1,TGTGCCAGCAAACAGGGGGAAGCGTACAATGAGCAGTTCTTC,CASKQGEAYNEQFF
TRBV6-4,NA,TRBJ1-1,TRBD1,TGTGCCAGCAGTGACGCGATAGGGGGACAGACAGGACGGGCTTTCTTT,CASSDAIGGQTGRAFF
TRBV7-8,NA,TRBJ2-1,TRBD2,TGTGCCAACAGCTCTCCGACTAGAGCTAGCGGCTCCTACAATGAGCAGTTCTTC,CANSSPTRASGSYNEQFF
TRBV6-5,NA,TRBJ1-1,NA,TGTGCCAGCAAAGCCCAAGGGGCCGTCCCCACTGAAGCTTTCTTT,CASKAQGAVPTEAFF
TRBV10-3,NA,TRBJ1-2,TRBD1,TGTGCCATCAGTGAGGAACAGGGGTATGGCTACACCTTC,CAISEEQGYGYTF
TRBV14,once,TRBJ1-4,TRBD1,TGTGCCAGCAGCCCCTCGGAGGGACAGACAGCCCCAACTAATGAAAAACTGTTTTTT,CASSPSEGQTAPTNEKLFF
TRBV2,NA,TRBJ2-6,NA,TGTGCCAGCAGAAGACTTCTCTCTGGGGCCAACGTCCTGACTTTC,CASRRLLSGANVLTF
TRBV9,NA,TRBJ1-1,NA,TGTGCCAGCAGCGAGGGGGGAGGGACTGAAGCTTTCTTT,CASSEGGGTEAFF
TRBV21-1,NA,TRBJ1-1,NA,TGTGCCAGCAGCGCGACAGGGAGGACTGAAGCTTTCTTT,CASSATGRTEAFF
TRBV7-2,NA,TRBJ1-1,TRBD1,TGTGCCAGCAGTCCAGGGGGCACTGAAGCTTTCTTT,CASSPGGTEAFF
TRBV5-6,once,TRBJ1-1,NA,TGTGCCAGCAGCGGGTTGGGGAGCATGAACACTGAAGCTTTCTTT,CASSGLGSMNTEAFF
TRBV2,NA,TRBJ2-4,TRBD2,TGTGCCAGCACTCTAGGACTAGCGGGGGCCAAAAACATTCAGTACTTC,CASTLGLAGAKNIQYF
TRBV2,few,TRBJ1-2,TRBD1,TGTGCCAGCAGTGGGGACAGGGGGGGCTATGGCTACACCTTC,CASSGDRGGYGYTF
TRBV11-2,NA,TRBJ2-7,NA,TGTGCCAGCAGCCCGGACAGACCCTACGAGCAGTACTTC,CASSPDRPYEQYF
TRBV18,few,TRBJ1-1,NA,TGTGCCAGCCAACAGGGACGGGACACTGAAGCTTTCTTT,CASQQGRDTEAFF
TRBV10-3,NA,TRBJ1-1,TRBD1,TGTGCCATCAGGGACAGGGAGAACACTGAAGCTTTCTTT,CAIRDRENTEAFF
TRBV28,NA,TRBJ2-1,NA,TGTGCCAGCAGTTTCGGGATATACAATGAGCAGTTCTTC,CASSFGIYNEQFF
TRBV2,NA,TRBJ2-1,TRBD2,TGTGCCACCGAGGAGCGGGGGAACAATGAGCAGTTCTTC,CATEERGNNEQFF
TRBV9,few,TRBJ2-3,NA,TGTGCCAGCAGCCCCCGGACAGGCACAGATACGCAGTATTTT,CASSPRTGTDTQYF
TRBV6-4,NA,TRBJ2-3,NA,TGTGCCAGCAGGGTACAGGGTCTTGGGACAGATACGCAGTATTTT,CASRVQGLGTDTQYF
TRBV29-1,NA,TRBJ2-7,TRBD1,TGCAGCGCCCGACAGGGGGAGCAGTACTTC,CSARQGEQYF
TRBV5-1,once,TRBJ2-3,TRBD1,TGCGCCAGCAGCTTGGCGACAGGGAGCACAGATACGCAGTATTTT,CASSLATGSTDTQYF
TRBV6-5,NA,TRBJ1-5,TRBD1,TGTGCCAGCAGTCGGGACAGGGGGCTTCAGCCCCAGCATTTT,CASSRDRGLQPQHF
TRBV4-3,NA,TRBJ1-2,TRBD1,TGCGCCAGCAGCCAAGATCACAGGGGTAACTATGGCTACACCTTC,CASSQDHRGNYGYTF
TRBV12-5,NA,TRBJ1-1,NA,TGTGCTAGTGGTTTGGGGACAGAAGCTTTCTTT,CASGLGTEAFF
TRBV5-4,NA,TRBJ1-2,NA,TGTGCCAGCAGCTTGGAGGCAGGGAGGAACTATGGCTACACCTTC,CASSLEAGRNYGYTF
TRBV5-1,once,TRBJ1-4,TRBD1,TGCGCCAGCAGCTCAACACCGACAGGGGCCGAAAAACTGTTTTTT,CASSSTPTGAEKLFF
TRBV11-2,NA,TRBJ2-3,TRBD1,TGTGCCAGCAGCCTCGTAGGGACAGCATATACGCAGTATTTT,CASSLVGTAYTQYF